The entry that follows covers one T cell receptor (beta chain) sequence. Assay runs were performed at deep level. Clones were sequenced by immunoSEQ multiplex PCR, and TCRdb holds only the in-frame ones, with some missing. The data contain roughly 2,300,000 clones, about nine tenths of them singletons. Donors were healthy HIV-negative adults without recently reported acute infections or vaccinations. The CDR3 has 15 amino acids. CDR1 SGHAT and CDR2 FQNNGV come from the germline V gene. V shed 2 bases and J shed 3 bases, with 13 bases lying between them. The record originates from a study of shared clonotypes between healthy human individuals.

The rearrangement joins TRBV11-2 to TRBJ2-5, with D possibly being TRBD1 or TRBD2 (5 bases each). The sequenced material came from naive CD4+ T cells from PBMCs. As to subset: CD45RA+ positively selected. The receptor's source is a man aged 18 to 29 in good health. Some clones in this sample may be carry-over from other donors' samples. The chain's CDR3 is CASSLLWGWEETQYF. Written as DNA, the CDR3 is TGTGCCAGCAGCTTATTGTGGGGGTGGGAAGAGACCCAGTACTTC.